The clone carrying this T cell receptor beta chain was seen only once. This sample stems from a study of CD8 T cells in Susac syndrome. The V segment lost 4 bases and the J segment 2 bases; nucleotides outside the gene matches: 0. Germline CDR1 ENHRY, CDR2 SYGVKD. The CDR3 runs 15 residues. Blood CD8+ and CD4+ T cells underwent high-throughput TCR beta sequencing. Patients with Susac syndrome met diagnostic criteria that were recently defined for definite or probable disease. Random hexamers were used to reverse transcribe roughly 0.5 to 1 ug of RNA. Each CDR3 protein gets one entry after TCRdb re-called the immunoSEQ multiplex PCR reads with MiXCR. This sample yields around 200,000 distinct CDR3 sequences, of which around 94% are seen a single time; about 0.1% belongs to the top ten.

Material: CD4+ T cells from PBMCs. The sequence came from a human donor with Susac syndrome. The chain joins TRBV10-3 to TRBJ2-1, with 12 bases matching TRBD2. CDR3 coding DNA: TGTGCCATCAGTGGGACTAGCGGGACCTACAATGAGCAGTTCTTC. Translating gives CAISGTSGTYNEQFF.